The rows below give T cell receptor beta chains drawn from one sample of a study of blood T cells in healthy people across ages. TCRdb fed the 5' RACE reads into MiXCR, producing one record per CDR3 protein. In the table there are 1.5 million to 1.8 million distinct CDR3 sequences, about 42% of which are singletons. The sequenced sample consisted of blood. These receptors were collected from a young woman in good health. The CDR3 runs from the conserved cysteine through the conserved F or W. The D gene is left open where the match is weak. Clone size is not always given. Where it is, it says once, few, many or a class for expanded clones.

CDR3aa | CDR3nt | abundance | j_gene | v_gene | d_gene
CASSYSGQGAGDTQYF | TGTGCCAGCAGTTACTCGGGACAGGGGGCAGGAGATACGCAGTATTTT | few | TRBJ2-3 | TRBV6-5 | TRBD1
CSARVGRGYGYTF | TGCAGTGCTAGAGTAGGCAGGGGTTATGGCTACACCTTC | NA | TRBJ1-2 | TRBV20-1 | NA
CASSPISPEAFF | TGTGCCAGCAGCCCGATTTCCCCTGAAGCTTTCTTT | NA | TRBJ1-1 | TRBV6-2/TRBV6-3 | NA
CAIKLGENTEAFF | TGTGCCATCAAATTGGGGGAGAACACTGAAGCTTTCTTT | NA | TRBJ1-1 | TRBV10-3 | NA
CASSPPPGWRNTEAFF | TGTGCCAGCAGTCCCCCTCCAGGGTGGAGGAACACTGAAGCTTTCTTT | once | TRBJ1-1 | TRBV2 | NA
CASSLGTRRTNEKLFF | TGTGCCAGCAGCTTAGGGACCCGGAGAACTAATGAAAAACTGTTTTTT | NA | TRBJ1-4 | TRBV7-8 | NA
CSARDWQGTGELFF | TGCAGTGCTAGAGACTGGCAGGGGACCGGGGAGCTGTTTTTT | few | TRBJ2-2 | TRBV20-1 | NA
CASSLSWRETQYF | TGTGCCAGCAGTTTATCGTGGCGAGAGACCCAGTACTTC | few | TRBJ2-5 | TRBV27 | NA
CASSHLGGGAANEQFF | TGCGCCAGCAGCCACCTGGGCGGGGGCGCGGCCAATGAGCAGTTCTTC | NA | TRBJ2-1 | TRBV4-3 | NA
CASSSSASGSSYNEQFF | TGTGCCAGCAGCTCCTCTGCTAGCGGGAGCTCCTACAATGAGCAGTTCTTC | NA | TRBJ2-1 | TRBV7-3 | TRBD2
CSVGGNTGQDFF | TGCAGCGTTGGGGGGAACACGGGACAGGATTTCTTT | few | TRBJ1-1 | TRBV29-1 | TRBD1
CASSARGSGTDTQYF | TGCGCCAGCAGCGCAAGGGGGTCAGGCACAGATACGCAGTATTTT | few | TRBJ2-3 | TRBV5-1 | NA
CASGPGFGVNEKLFF | TGTGCCAGCGGGCCCGGGTTTGGAGTTAATGAAAAACTGTTTTTT | once | TRBJ1-4 | TRBV7-9 | NA
CASSGTEKCQETQYF | TGTGCCAGCAGTGGGACAGAAAAGTGCCAAGAGACCCAGTACTTC | NA | TRBJ2-5 | TRBV25-1 | NA
CAISEQGRGNQPQHF | TGTGCCATCAGTGAGCAGGGACGAGGCAATCAGCCCCAGCATTTT | many | TRBJ1-5 | TRBV10-3 | NA
CASSRGTGTYF | TGTGCCAGCAGCCGCGGGACAGGGACGTATTTT | NA | TRBJ2-3 | TRBV12-3/TRBV12-4 | TRBD1
CASSLRDRSGYTF | TGTGCCAGCAGCCTCCGGGACAGATCAGGCTACACCTTC | NA | TRBJ1-2 | TRBV7-8 | TRBD1
CASSRSWSDKNIQYF | TGCGCCAGCAGCCGATCCTGGTCAGACAAAAACATTCAGTACTTC | many | TRBJ2-4 | TRBV4-3 | NA
CSARTGGEEKLFF | TGCAGCGCCAGGACAGGGGGGGAGGAAAAACTGTTTTTT | NA | TRBJ1-4 | TRBV29-1 | TRBD1
CSARPPGLASYNEQFF | TGCAGTGCTAGACCGCCGGGACTAGCATCCTACAATGAGCAGTTCTTC | NA | TRBJ2-1 | TRBV20-1 | TRBD2
CASSSYRDRGHEQFF | TGTGCCAGCAGCTCCTACCGGGACCGGGGGCATGAGCAGTTCTTC | NA | TRBJ2-1 | TRBV7-2 | NA
CASSYTSRNYGYTF | TGTGCCAGCAGTTACACCAGCCGAAACTATGGCTACACCTTC | few | TRBJ1-2 | TRBV6-2/TRBV6-3 | NA
CSASPQSGESSNEQFF | TGCAGTGCTAGCCCACAATCAGGGGAAAGCAGCAATGAGCAGTTCTTC | few | TRBJ2-1 | TRBV20-1 | NA
CATSGDHNEQFF | TGTGCCACCAGTGGCGACCACAATGAGCAGTTCTTC | few | TRBJ2-1 | TRBV24-1 | NA
CASLNSNQPQHF | TGTGCCAGCCTAAATAGCAATCAGCCCCAGCATTTT | few | TRBJ1-5 | TRBV6-6 | NA
CASSAYLNTEAFF | TGTGCCAGCAGTGCCTACTTGAACACTGAAGCTTTCTTT | NA | TRBJ1-1 | TRBV12-3/TRBV12-4 | NA
CASSFPWARAEEQYF | TGTGCCAGCAGTTTCCCCTGGGCCAGGGCTGAAGAGCAGTACTTC | once | TRBJ2-5 | TRBV6-1 | NA
CASRPRLAGAQETQYF | TGTGCCAGCAGGCCAAGACTAGCGGGAGCCCAAGAGACCCAGTACTTC | once | TRBJ2-5 | TRBV6-2/TRBV6-3 | TRBD2
CASSVGFRYEQYF | TGTGCCAGCAGTGTCGGGTTCCGCTACGAGCAGTACTTC | NA | TRBJ2-7 | TRBV2 | NA
CASSETRKADTQYF | TGTGCCAGCAGTGAAACCAGGAAGGCAGATACGCAGTATTTT | NA | TRBJ2-3 | TRBV6-1 | NA
CASSQGAVIAKNIQYF | TGTGCCAGCAGCCAAGGGGCTGTAATAGCCAAAAACATTCAGTACTTC | NA | TRBJ2-4 | TRBV4-2 | NA
CASSLGDRVIYEQYF | TGTGCCAGCAGCTTAGGGGACCGAGTGATCTACGAGCAGTACTTC | many | TRBJ2-7 | TRBV13 | NA
CASRKFGLAGPWGDTQYF | TGTGCCAGCAGAAAATTCGGACTAGCGGGGCCTTGGGGAGATACGCAGTATTTT | many | TRBJ2-3 | TRBV28 | TRBD2
CASETTSGGVNEQFF | TGTGCCAGCGAAACGACTAGCGGGGGAGTGAATGAGCAGTTCTTC | few | TRBJ2-1 | TRBV9 | TRBD2
CSSAGGPYLDTQYF | TGCAGCTCAGCGGGAGGGCCGTATCTGGATACGCAGTATTTT | NA | TRBJ2-3 | TRBV29-1 | TRBD2
CASSVRQGPSTDTQYF | TGTGCCAGCAGTGTACGACAGGGGCCAAGCACAGATACGCAGTATTTT | NA | TRBJ2-3 | TRBV25-1 | TRBD1
CASSLELAGGGDTQYF | TGCGCCAGCAGCTTGGAGCTAGCGGGGGGAGGAGATACGCAGTATTTT | NA | TRBJ2-3 | TRBV5-1 | TRBD2
CASSLTGTKVNEQFF | TGTGCCAGCAGCCTCACAGGGACTAAAGTCAATGAGCAGTTCTTC | once | TRBJ2-1 | TRBV7-3 | NA
CASSVGGTGDNEQFF | TGTGCCAGCAGCGTAGGCGGGACGGGCGACAATGAGCAGTTCTTC | NA | TRBJ2-1 | TRBV9 | NA
CASSYSEGAGTQYF | TGTGCCAGCAGTTACTCGGAAGGGGCCGGGACCCAGTACTTC | NA | TRBJ2-5 | TRBV6-5 | NA
CASSHSRTGKSEQYF | TGTGCCAGCAGTCACTCCCGGACAGGGAAATCCGAGCAGTACTTC | few | TRBJ2-7 | TRBV6-5 | TRBD1
CSVPGQGHNEQYF | TGCAGCGTCCCGGGACAGGGACACAATGAGCAGTACTTC | NA | TRBJ2-5 | TRBV29-1 | TRBD1
CVSSYSRADTQYF | TGTGTCAGCAGTTACTCGAGAGCAGATACGCAGTATTTT | once | TRBJ2-3 | TRBV6-5 | NA
CSVVDGLIYGYTF | TGCAGCGTTGTTGACGGGCTAATCTATGGCTACACCTTC | few | TRBJ1-2 | TRBV29-1 | NA
CASSQGLAGTETQYF | TGTGCCAGCAGCCAGGGACTAGCGGGGACAGAGACCCAGTACTTC | few | TRBJ2-5 | TRBV7-2 | TRBD2
CASSGRDLNRGTEAFF | TGTGCCAGCAGCGGCCGGGACCTAAATAGGGGCACTGAAGCTTTCTTT | few | TRBJ1-1 | TRBV5-5 | NA
CASSLDAGSDTQYF | TGCGCCAGCAGCTTGGATGCGGGTTCAGATACGCAGTATTTT | few | TRBJ2-3 | TRBV5-1 | NA
CASRMSLAPTITDTQYF | TGTGCCAGCAGGATGTCCTTAGCGCCTACGATCACAGATACGCAGTATTTT | NA | TRBJ2-3 | TRBV12-3/TRBV12-4 | NA
CASSPQTETQYF | TGTGCCAGCTCACCACAAACAGAGACCCAGTACTTC | NA | TRBJ2-5 | TRBV18 | NA
CATSSQGLAGIHEQFF | TGTGCCACCAGCAGCCAAGGACTAGCGGGGATCCATGAGCAGTTCTTC | NA | TRBJ2-1 | TRBV15 | TRBD2
CASSYDRVGTGELFF | TGTGCCAGCAGTTACGACAGGGTCGGCACCGGGGAGCTGTTTTTT | NA | TRBJ2-2 | TRBV6-5 | TRBD1
CATSSQKDEKLFF | TGTGCCACCAGCTCTCAGAAGGATGAAAAACTGTTTTTT | few | TRBJ1-4 | TRBV15 | NA
CASSQDPGEKAFF | TGTGCCAGCAGCCAAGACCCGGGCGAGAAGGCTTTCTTT | NA | TRBJ1-1 | TRBV3-1 | NA
CASSLDLLRFNNEQFF | TGTGCCAGCAGCTTAGATTTGCTCCGGTTTAACAATGAGCAGTTCTTC | many | TRBJ2-1 | TRBV7-6 | NA
CAGSPPGTSGNYEQYF | TGTGCCGGCAGCCCTCCCGGGACTAGCGGGAATTATGAGCAGTACTTC | NA | TRBJ2-5 | TRBV7-9 | TRBD2
CASSRERVDNEQYF | TGTGCCAGCAGCCGGGAAAGAGTCGACAATGAGCAGTACTTC | NA | TRBJ2-5 | TRBV7-9 | NA
CASSQDWTVLAKNIQYF | TGCGCCAGCAGCCAAGATTGGACGGTTCTAGCCAAAAACATTCAGTACTTC | few | TRBJ2-4 | TRBV4-3 | NA